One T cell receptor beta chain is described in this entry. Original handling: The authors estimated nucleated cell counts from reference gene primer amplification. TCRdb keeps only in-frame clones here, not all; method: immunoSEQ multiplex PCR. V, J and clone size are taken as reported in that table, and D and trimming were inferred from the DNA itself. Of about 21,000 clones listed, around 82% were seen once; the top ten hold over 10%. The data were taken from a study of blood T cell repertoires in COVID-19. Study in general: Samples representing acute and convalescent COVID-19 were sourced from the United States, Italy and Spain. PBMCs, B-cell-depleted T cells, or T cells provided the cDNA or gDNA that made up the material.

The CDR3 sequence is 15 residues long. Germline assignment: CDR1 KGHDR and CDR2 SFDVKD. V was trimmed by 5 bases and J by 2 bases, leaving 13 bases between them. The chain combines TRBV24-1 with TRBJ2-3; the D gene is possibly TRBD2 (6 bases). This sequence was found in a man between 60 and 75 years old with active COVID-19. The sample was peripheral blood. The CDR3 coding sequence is TGTGCCACCAGTGCCGGGACTTACGACACAGATACGCAGTATTTT. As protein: CATSAGTYDTDTQYF.